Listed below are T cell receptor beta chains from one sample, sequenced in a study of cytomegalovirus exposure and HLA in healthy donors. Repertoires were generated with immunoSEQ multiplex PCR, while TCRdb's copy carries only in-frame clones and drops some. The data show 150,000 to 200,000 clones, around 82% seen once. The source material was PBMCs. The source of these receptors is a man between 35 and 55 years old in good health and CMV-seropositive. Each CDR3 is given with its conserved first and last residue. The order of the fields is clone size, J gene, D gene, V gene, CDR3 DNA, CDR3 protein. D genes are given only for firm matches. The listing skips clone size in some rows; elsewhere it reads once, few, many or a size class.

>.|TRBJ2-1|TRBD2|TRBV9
TGTGCCAGCGATCCTTCGTGGGCGGGAGGGTTCTACAATGAGCAGTTCTTC
CASDPSWAGGFYNEQFF
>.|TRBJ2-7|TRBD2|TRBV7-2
TGTGCCAGCAGCCAATACCGGGGGGGACAAACACCTCAGTACTTC
CASSQYRGGQTPQYF
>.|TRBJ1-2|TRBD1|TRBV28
TGTGCCAGCAGTCCAGGGACAGACACCAACTATGGCTACACCTTC
CASSPGTDTNYGYTF
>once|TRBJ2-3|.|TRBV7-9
TGTGCCAGCAGGCGGGACCAGGCGTCAGATACGCAGTATTTT
CASRRDQASDTQYF
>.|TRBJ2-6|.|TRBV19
TGTGCCAGTAGTACCAATGGGGCCAACGTCCTGACTTTC
CASSTNGANVLTF
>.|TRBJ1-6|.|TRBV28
TGTGCCAGCAGTCCCCCGGCGGGGGCCAATTCACCCCTCCACTTT
CASSPPAGANSPLHF
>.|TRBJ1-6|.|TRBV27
TGTGCCAGCAATAGGGGCTCCTATAATTCACCCCTCCACTTT
CASNRGSYNSPLHF
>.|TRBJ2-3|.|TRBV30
TGTGCCTGGACCCACGGGCAGGGGAGTGCCGATACGCAGTATTTT
CAWTHGQGSADTQYF
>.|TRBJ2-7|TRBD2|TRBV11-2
TGTGCCAGCAGCATTAGCGGGAATAAGTACGAGCAGTACTTC
CASSISGNKYEQYF
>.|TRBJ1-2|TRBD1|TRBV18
TGTGCCAGCTCACCAGATGCAGGGGGCCATGGCTACACCTTC
CASSPDAGGHGYTF
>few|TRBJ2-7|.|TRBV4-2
TGTGCCAGCAGCCAGGTTGGACAGAGCGCCTACGAGCAGTACTTC
CASSQVGQSAYEQYF
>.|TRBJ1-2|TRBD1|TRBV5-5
TGTGCCAGCAGCTTGGACCAGGGGGAAGATGGCTACACCTTC
CASSLDQGEDGYTF
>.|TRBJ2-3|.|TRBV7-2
TGTGCCAGCAGCTTAGTTCGGACAGATACGCAGTATTTT
CASSLVRTDTQYF
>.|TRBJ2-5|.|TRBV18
TGTGCCAGCTCTCTCAGCAGGGATGAGACCCAGTACTTC
CASSLSRDETQYF
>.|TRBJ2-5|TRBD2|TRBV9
TGTGTCAGCAGTGGGGGGGACCAAGAGACCCAGTACTTC
CVSSGGDQETQYF
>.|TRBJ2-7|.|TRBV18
TGTGCCAGCTCACCATCCAGGGTGTCCTACGAGCAGTACTTC
CASSPSRVSYEQYF
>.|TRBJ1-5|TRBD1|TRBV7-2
TGTGCCAGCAGCCCCTGGACAGGGAGCGGACAGCCCCAGCATTTT
CASSPWTGSGQPQHF
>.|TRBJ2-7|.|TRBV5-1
TGCGCCAGCAGCTTGATTGGTCCAGGGGATAATAACGAGCAGTACTTC
CASSLIGPGDNNEQYF
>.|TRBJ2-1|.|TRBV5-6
TGTGCCAGCAGCTTCAACAATGAGCAGTTCTTC
CASSFNNEQFF
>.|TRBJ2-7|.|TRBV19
TGTGCCAGTAGTATAGGAAGAGGTGACGAGCAGTACTTC
CASSIGRGDEQYF
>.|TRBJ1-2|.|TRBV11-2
TGTGCCAGCAGCTTAGTCAGGGGCATGTTGGATGGCTACACCTTC
CASSLVRGMLDGYTF
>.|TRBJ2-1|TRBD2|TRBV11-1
TGTGCCAGCAGCTTAGCCGGCGGGAGGGCCTACAATGAGCAGTTCTTC
CASSLAGGRAYNEQFF
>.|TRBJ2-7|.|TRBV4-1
TGCGCCAGCAGCCGAGAACAGGGACAATCTCGGTACGAGCAGTACTTC
CASSREQGQSRYEQYF
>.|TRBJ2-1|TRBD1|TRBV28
TGTGCCAGCAGTTTGCAGGGGGTCGGGAATGAGCAGTTCTTC
CASSLQGVGNEQFF
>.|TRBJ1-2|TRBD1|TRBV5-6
TGTGCCAGCAGCTTGCCGACAGGGGGATATGGCTACACCTTC
CASSLPTGGYGYTF
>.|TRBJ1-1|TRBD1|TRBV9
TGTGCCAGCAGCAGTTTCGAGGGACAGGGTTCCTCTGAAGCTTTCTTT
CASSSFEGQGSSEAFF
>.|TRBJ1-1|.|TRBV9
TGTGCCAGCAGCCCACAGGGTGGTACTGAAGCTTTCTTT
CASSPQGGTEAFF
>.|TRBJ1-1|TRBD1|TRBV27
TGTGCCAGCAGTTTTAGGACAGGGGGGTTTGGAGCTTTCTTT
CASSFRTGGFGAFF
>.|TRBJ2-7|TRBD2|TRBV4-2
TGTGCCAGCAGCCAAGGATTCAGCGGGAGGGACCCCTACGAGCAGTACTTC
CASSQGFSGRDPYEQYF
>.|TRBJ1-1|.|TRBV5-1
TGCGCCAGCAGGGACAACTCGAACACTGAAGCTTTCTTT
CASRDNSNTEAFF
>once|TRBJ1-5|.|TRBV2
TGTGCCAGCAGTGATCCAAAAGGTTCTCTTCGGGACAATCAGCCCCAGCATTTT
CASSDPKGSLRDNQPQHF
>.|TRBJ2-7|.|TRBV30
TGTGCCTGGAGTAAATTACAGGGAGGGGCCTACGAGCAGTACTTC
CAWSKLQGGAYEQYF
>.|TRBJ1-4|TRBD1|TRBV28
TGTGCCAGCAGTACCTCCGGGACAGGGTCCGAAAAACTGTTTTTT
CASSTSGTGSEKLFF
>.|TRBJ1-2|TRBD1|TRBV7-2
TGTGCCAGCAGCCGAGGGGGTTGGGACAGGGGTGGTGGCTACACCTTC
CASSRGGWDRGGGYTF
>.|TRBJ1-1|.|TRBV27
TGTGCCAGCAGTTTAGAGGGCTGGGGAACTGAAGCTTTCTTT
CASSLEGWGTEAFF
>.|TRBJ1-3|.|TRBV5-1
TGCGCCAGCAGCTTCGGGTCTGGAAACACCATATATTTT
CASSFGSGNTIYF
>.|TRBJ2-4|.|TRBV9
TGTGCCAGCAGCGCAGGTAGGGCCAAAAACATTCAGTACTTC
CASSAGRAKNIQYF
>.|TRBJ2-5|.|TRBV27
TGTGCCAGCAGTTTATTCTCCGAAGAGACCCAGTACTTC
CASSLFSEETQYF
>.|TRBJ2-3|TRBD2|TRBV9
TGTGCCAGCATACCGGGAACTAGCGACGCAGATACGCAGTATTTT
CASIPGTSDADTQYF
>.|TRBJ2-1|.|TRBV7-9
TGTGCCAGCAGCTCCTCCGCCAGGATGTACAATGAGCAGTTCTTC
CASSSSARMYNEQFF
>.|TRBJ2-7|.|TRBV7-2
TGTGCCAGCAGCAAAACAGGCTACGAGCAGTACTTC
CASSKTGYEQYF
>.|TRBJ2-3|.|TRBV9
TGTGCCAGCAGCGTAGGACAGCTCACAGATACGCAGTATTTT
CASSVGQLTDTQYF
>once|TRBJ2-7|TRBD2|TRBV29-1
TGCAGCGTTGCTAGCGGGATAGGATACGAGCAGTACTTC
CSVASGIGYEQYF
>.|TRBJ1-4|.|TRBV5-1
TGCGCCAGCAGCCGCACCAGGGGCACTAATGAAAAACTGTTTTTT
CASSRTRGTNEKLFF
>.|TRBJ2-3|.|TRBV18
TGTGCCAGCTCACCTAGCGCCGCCGCAGATACGCAGTATTTT
CASSPSAAADTQYF
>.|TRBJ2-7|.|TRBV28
TGTGCCAGCACTTCTTCCCAGGGGCCTGAAGAGCAGTACTTC
CASTSSQGPEEQYF
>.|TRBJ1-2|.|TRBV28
TGTGCCAGCAGTTACCCCAACGGCTATGGCTACACCTTC
CASSYPNGYGYTF
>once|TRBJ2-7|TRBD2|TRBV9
TGTGCCAGCAGCGTCGGACTAGCGGGAACTTCCGAGCAGTACTTC
CASSVGLAGTSEQYF
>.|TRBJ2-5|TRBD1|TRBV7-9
TGTGCCAGCAGCTTAGGGCTGCAGGGCAGGGGGTACCAAGAGACCCAGTACTTC
CASSLGLQGRGYQETQYF